The 15 T cell receptor beta chains presented below share a single source sample, sequenced in a study of blood T cell repertoires in COVID-19. Assay used: immunoSEQ multiplex PCR; TCRdb lists only in-frame clones, some missing. In the table there are approximately 88,000 clones, over 65% of which are singletons. The source material was peripheral blood. The source is a woman aged 70 to 79 with acute or convalescent COVID-19.

This sequence joins TRBV19 and TRBJ1-3; the D is unclear. The CDR3 length is 15 residues. CDR1 is LNHDA and CDR2 is SQIVND in the germline V gene (reference sequence). V was clipped by 5 bases and J by 0 bases, with 11 bases between them. The CDR3 here is CASSVGRASGNTIYF. The CDR3 DNA reads as TGTGCCAGTAGTGTGGGCCGAGCCTCTGGAAACACCATATATTTT.

V and J are TRBV10-3 and TRBJ2-1; 11 bases line up with TRBD2. From germline, CDR1 is ENHRY and CDR2 SYGVKD. This CDR3 contains 15 residues. V was pared by 4 bases and J by 7 bases, with 6 bases of the junction left unmatched. The chain's CDR3 is CAISVGLAERNEQFF. CDR3 coding DNA: TGTGCCATCAGTGTGGGACTAGCGGAAAGAAATGAGCAGTTCTTC.

The chain couples TRBV24-1 to TRBJ1-5; TRBD1 is a possible D gene (5 bases). The V end was cut by 5 bases, the J end by 7 bases, with 14 bases between. This CDR3 has 14 residues. Germline V gene lookup returns CDR1 KGHDR and CDR2 SFDVKD. The CDR3 spells CATSGGGEGQPQHF. The CDR3 DNA reads as TGTGCCACCAGTGGGGGAGGGGAGGGCCAGCCCCAGCATTTT.

This clone has just one count. V gene TRBV10-3 combines with J gene TRBJ1-3; 8 bases fit TRBD1. Germline V gene sequence: CDR1 ENHRY, CDR2 SYGVKD. The CDR3 runs 14 residues. With V trimmed by 6 bases and J by 4 bases, 5 bases remained unmatched. CDR3 DNA sequence: TGTGCCATCAGAAGGACAGGGTCCGGAAACACCATATATTTT. It translates to CAIRRTGSGNTIYF.

The rearrangement uses TRBV5-6 and TRBJ1-5; weak D call: TRBD1 (5 bases). CDR1 SGHDT and CDR2 YYEEEE come from the germline V gene. This CDR3 has 14 residues. V shed 2 bases and J shed 3 bases, with 9 bases lying between them. CDR3 protein: CASSFRADNQPQHF. CDR3 in DNA: TGTGCCAGCAGCTTCAGGGCTGACAATCAGCCCCAGCATTTT.

The chain carries TRBV9 and TRBJ2-5; 9 bases are shared with TRBD2. The CDR3 totals 15 residues. The germline CDR1 and CDR2 sequences are SGDLS and YYNGEE. The trim removed 3 bases at V and 2 bases at J, leaving 5 bases unmatched. The CDR3 region is CASSGRTSAQETQYF. The CDR3 DNA follows: TGTGCCAGCAGCGGCCGGACTAGCGCACAAGAGACCCAGTACTTC.

J is TRBJ1-1 and V is TRBV5-6; 10 bases are a match to TRBD1. CDR3 length: 14 residues. Trimming cost V 0 bases and J 4 bases; bases outside gene matches: 0. Germline V gene lookup returns CDR1 SGHDT and CDR2 YYEEEE. The CDR3 region has the DNA TGTGCCAGCAGCTTGGGGGACAGGGGCACTGAAGCTTTCTTT. This gives the protein CASSLGDRGTEAFF.

This clone was observed a handful of times. This sequence joins TRBV10-1 and TRBJ2-2; a possible D gene is TRBD1 (5 bases). V was cut by 6 bases and J by 1 base, with 6 bases left in between. The CDR3 contains 13 residues. Germline V CDR1 and CDR2: WNHNN, SYGVQD (reference sequence). CDR3 sequence reads: CASSRVNTGELFF. CDR3 sequence (DNA): TGCGCCAGCAGCAGGGTGAACACCGGGGAGCTGTTTTTT.

The J gene is TRBJ1-5, the V gene TRBV28, with 8 bases aligning to TRBD1. There are 17 residues in the CDR3. The junction had 9 bases not matched to a gene; V was cut back by 5 bases and J by 0 bases. Germline V gene data show CDR1 as MDHEN and CDR2 as SYDVKM. The CDR3: CASSTHGTGYSNQPQHF. In DNA form, the CDR3 reads TGTGCCAGCAGTACGCATGGGACAGGTTATAGCAATCAGCCCCAGCATTTT.

The rearrangement joins TRBV11-2 to TRBJ2-7; no clear D gene. Trimming removed 1 base from V and 4 bases from J, with 11 bases in between. The CDR3 runs to 14 residues. Germline V gene sequence: CDR1 SGHAT, CDR2 FQNNGV. The CDR3 DNA follows: TGTGCCAGCAGCTTAGGAGACTGGCGGTACGAGCAGTACGTC. Its protein product is CASSLGDWRYEQYV.

This rearrangement joins TRBV2 to TRBJ2-2; TRBD2 matches at 14 bases. Germline trimming cut 5 bases from V and 7 bases from J; bases unmatched to any gene: 6. The CDR3 length is 16 residues. Germline V gene data show CDR1 as SNHLY and CDR2 as FYNNEI. The DNA for the CDR3 is TGTGCCAGCAGTACGACTAGCGGGGGGGCCGACGGGGAGCTGTTTTTT. This codes for CASSTTSGGADGELFF.

V usage is TRBV20-1 and J usage is TRBJ2-5; the match to TRBD2 covers 7 bases. The CDR3 totals 14 residues. CDR1 is DFQATT and CDR2 is SNEGSKA in the germline V gene (reference sequence). The ends lost 3 bases at V and 4 bases at J; junction bases unmatched: 8. The DNA for the CDR3 is TGCAGTGCTAGTAGAGGGGAGGGCCGAGAGACCCAGTACTTC. Amino acid sequence: CSASRGEGRETQYF.

The gene calls are TRBV4-2 and TRBJ2-5; TRBD2 agrees at 9 bases. Losses at the gene ends were 8 bases for V and 4 bases for J; bases not matched to a gene: 8. The CDR3 spans 14 residues. CDR1 LGHNA and CDR2 YNFKEQ come from the germline V gene. The CDR3, as DNA: TGTGCCAGCGGTAAAGCGGGGGGAGCAGAGACCCAGTACTTC. Its protein product is CASGKAGGAETQYF.

The chain is built from TRBV6-5 and TRBJ1-1; D uncertain. The CDR3 is 13 amino acids. V was cut by 10 bases and J by 0 bases, with 12 bases left in between. CDR1 MNHEY and CDR2 SVGAGI come from the germline V gene. The CDR3 sequence is CATEGRVNTEAFF. DNA for the CDR3: TGTGCCACCGAGGGAAGGGTGAACACTGAAGCTTTCTTT.

This chain links TRBV7-9 with TRBJ2-3; 9 bases map to TRBD2. The J segment lost 2 bases and the V segment lost 7 bases, leaving 10 bases of the junction unmatched. CDR3 length: 16 residues. The germline V gene has CDR1 SEHNR and CDR2 FQNEAQ (reference sequence). The chain's CDR3 is CASIRTGTSFTDTQYF. The CDR3 nucleotides are TGTGCCAGCATTCGGACCGGGACTAGCTTCACAGATACGCAGTATTTT.